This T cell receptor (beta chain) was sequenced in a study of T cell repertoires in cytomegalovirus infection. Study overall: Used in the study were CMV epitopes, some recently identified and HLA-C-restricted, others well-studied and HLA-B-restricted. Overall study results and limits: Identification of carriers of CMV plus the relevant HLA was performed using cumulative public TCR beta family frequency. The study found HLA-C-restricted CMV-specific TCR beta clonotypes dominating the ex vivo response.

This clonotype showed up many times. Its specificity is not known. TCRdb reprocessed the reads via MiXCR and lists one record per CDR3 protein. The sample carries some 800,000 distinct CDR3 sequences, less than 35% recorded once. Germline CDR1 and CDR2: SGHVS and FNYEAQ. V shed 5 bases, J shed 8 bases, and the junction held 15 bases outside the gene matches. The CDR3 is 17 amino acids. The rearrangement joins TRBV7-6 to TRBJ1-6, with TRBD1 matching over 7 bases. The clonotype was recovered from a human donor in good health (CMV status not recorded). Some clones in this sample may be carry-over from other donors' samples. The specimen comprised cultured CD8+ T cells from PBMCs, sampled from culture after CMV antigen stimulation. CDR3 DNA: TGTGCCAGCAGCCTACGAGACCGACAGGGACCCTATTCACCCCTCCACTTT. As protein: CASSLRDRQGPYSPLHF. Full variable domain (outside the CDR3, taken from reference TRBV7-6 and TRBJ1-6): GAGVSQSPRYKVTKRGQDVALRCDPISGHVSLYWYRQALGQGPEFLTYFNYEAQQDKSGLPNDRFSAERPEGSISTLTIQRTEQRDSAMYRCASSLRDRQGPYSPLHFGNGTRLTVT.